These 29 T cell receptor beta chains share one sample of origin, sequenced in a study of blood T cell repertoires in COVID-19. Method: immunoSEQ multiplex PCR; TCRdb's copy keeps in-frame clones and lacks some. This table holds approximately 120,000 clones, roughly four fifths found once. The sample comprised peripheral blood. These TCRs come from a woman in her forties or fifties with acute or convalescent COVID-19.

The CDR3 reads CASSLVSNTEAFF. The CDR3 coding sequence is TGCGCCAGCAGCTTGGTATCGAACACTGAAGCTTTCTTT. This chain uses TRBV5-1 with TRBJ1-1; D is undetermined. Trimming took off 0 bases at V and 1 base at J, with 4 bases between the two ends. Germline values: CDR1 SGHRS, CDR2 YFSETQ. This CDR3 comprises 13 residues. The full variable domain, rest sourced from reference TRBV5-1 and TRBJ1-1, is KAGVTQTPRYLIKTRGQQVTLSCSPISGHRSVSWYQQTPGQGLQFLFEYFSETQRNKGNFPGRFSGRQFSNSRSEMNVSTLELGDSALYLCASSLVSNTEAFFGQGTRLTVV.

The V call is TRBV19, the J call TRBJ1-1, with 7 bases identical to TRBD1. CDR1 and CDR2 (germline): LNHDA, SQIVND (reference sequence). The CDR3 has 16 amino acids. J lost 0 bases, V lost 7 bases, and 11 bases had no gene match. The CDR3 spells CASIKRGGIMNTEAFF. The CDR3 coding sequence is TGTGCCAGTATCAAAAGAGGGGGCATCATGAACACTGAAGCTTTCTTT. The entire variable domain, with the rest obtained from reference TRBV19 and TRBJ1-1, is as follows: DGGITQSPKYLFRKEGQNVTLSCEQNLNHDAMYWYRQDPGQGLRLIYYSQIVNDFQKGDIAEGYSVSREKKESFPLTVTSAQKNPTAFYLCASIKRGGIMNTEAFFGQGTRLTVV.

The gene calls are TRBV9 and TRBJ2-3; 9 bases match TRBD2. The CDR3 is 17 residues long. Trimming took 3 bases from V and 5 from J; bases not matched to a gene: 13. The germline V gene has CDR1 SGDLS and CDR2 YYNGEE. CDR3 loop: CASSGRPGTSRRDTQYF. The CDR3 nucleotides read TGTGCCAGCAGCGGACGTCCCGGGACTAGCCGAAGAGATACGCAGTATTTT.

The V gene is TRBV11-3, the J gene TRBJ2-2; D not certain. CDR1 SGHNT and CDR2 YENEEA come from the germline V gene. The CDR3 is 13 amino acids. The V and J ends lost 1 base and 4 bases respectively, with 4 bases between them. CDR3 bases: TGTGCCAGCAGCTTAGCGAGCACCGGGGAGCTGTTTTTT. This encodes CASSLASTGELFF.

Here the CDR3 DNA reads TGTGCCAGTAGTTTCTACGGAACAGGGGAGGAAAAACTGTTTTTT. Translation: CASSFYGTGEEKLFF. The rearrangement joins TRBV19 to TRBJ1-4, with TRBD1 matching over 7 bases. Germline V gene lookup returns CDR1 LNHDA and CDR2 SQIVND (reference sequence). Germline trimming cut 5 bases from V and 8 bases from J; bases unmatched to any gene: 11. The CDR3 loop spans 15 amino acids.

This clone was recorded a few times. The chain is built from TRBV27 and TRBJ2-3; TRBD2 matches 14 bases. CDR3 size: 20 residues. The V gene's germline CDR1 is MNHEY and CDR2 SMNVEV (reference sequence). V lost 6 bases to trimming and J lost 0 bases; unmatched junction nucleotides: 14. The CDR3 DNA sequence: TGTGCCAGCAGCCCCGGACTAGCGGGGGGTTTACAAGAAAGCACAGATACGCAGTATTTT. Its translation is CASSPGLAGGLQESTDTQYF.

This rearrangement joins TRBV15 to TRBJ2-5; D call uncertain. CDR1 and CDR2 from the germline V gene are LNHNV and YYDKDF (reference sequence). The V end was cut by 0 bases, the J end by 5 bases, with 4 bases between. CDR3 length: 12 amino acids. In nucleotides, the CDR3 is TGTGCCACCAGCAGAGATCTCGAGACCCAGTACTTC. Translation: CATSRDLETQYF.

This chain connects TRBV24-1 to TRBJ2-1; D perhaps matches TRBD2 (7 bases). CDR1 and CDR2 from the germline V gene are KGHDR and SFDVKD. The CDR3 is made up of 15 amino acids. Trimming took off 3 bases at V and 7 bases at J, with 15 bases between the two ends. The CDR3 loop is CATSDPARGANEQFF. CDR3 nucleotide sequence: TGTGCCACCAGTGATCCTGCACGGGGGGCAAATGAGCAGTTCTTC.

This clone was seen once. The J gene is TRBJ1-2, the V gene TRBV27; TRBD1 aligns across 9 bases. Looked up from germline, CDR1 is MNHEY and CDR2 is SMNVEV (reference sequence). This CDR3 spans 13 amino acids. Germline trimming cut 10 bases from V and 4 bases from J; bases unmatched to any gene: 7. CDR3 DNA sequence: TGTGCCACGACCGGGACAGGGACCTATGGCTACACCTTC. Amino acid sequence: CATTGTGTYGYTF.

The chain links TRBV5-1 to TRBJ2-7; 7 nucleotides line up with TRBD2. The CDR3 totals 16 residues. V was pared by 0 bases and J by 2 bases, with 8 bases of the junction left unmatched. Per the germline V gene, CDR1 is SGHRS and CDR2 is YFSETQ. The CDR3 bases are TGCGCCAGCAGCTTGGAGGGCGGGAGTATGACCTACGAGCAGTACTTC. Amino acid sequence: CASSLEGGSMTYEQYF.

The rearrangement joins TRBV4-1 to TRBJ1-1; a weak D match, TRBD1 (5 bases). The CDR3 totals 15 residues. Trimming removed 1 base from V and 4 bases from J, with 13 bases in between. The germline V gene encodes CDR1 MGHRA and CDR2 YSYEKL. The CDR3 nucleotides are TGCGCCAGCAGCCAAGCCACAGGTTGGGGCACTGAAGCTTTCTTT. Translated: CASSQATGWGTEAFF.

CDR3 sequence reads: CASSYSSGGDNEQFF. Here the CDR3 DNA reads TGTGCCAGCAGTTACTCTAGCGGAGGGGACAATGAGCAGTTCTTC. The V gene is TRBV6-6, the J gene TRBJ2-1, with TRBD2 as a possible D gene (6 bases). Germline V lookup: CDR1 MNHNY, CDR2 SVGAGI (reference sequence). The CDR3 has 15 amino acids. With 0 bases removed from V and 5 bases from J, the gap between germline ends came to 11 bases.

This chain uses TRBV30 with TRBJ1-3; 8 bases map to TRBD1. The CDR3 has 14 amino acids. Losses at the gene ends were 6 bases for V and 0 bases for J; bases not matched to a gene: 4. Germline V gene sequence: CDR1 GTSNPN, CDR2 SVGIG (reference sequence). The CDR3 loop is CACTGGTSGNTIYF. The CDR3 nucleotides read TGTGCCTGTACAGGGGGAACCTCTGGAAACACCATATATTTT.

The chain uses TRBV6-5 and TRBJ2-1, with 11 bases fitting TRBD2. The V gene end was trimmed by 7 bases and the J gene end by 6 bases; junction bases not matched to a gene: 8. The CDR3 spans 15 residues. CDR1 is MNHEY and CDR2 is SVGAGI in the germline V gene. The CDR3, as DNA: TGTGCCAGCACGCGGCTAGCGGGAGGCGGCAATGAGCAGTTCTTC. This encodes CASTRLAGGGNEQFF.

The rearrangement links TRBV6-1 to TRBJ2-1; the D gene is possibly TRBD2 (5 bases). CDR3 length equals 17 residues. Looked up from germline, CDR1 is MNHNS and CDR2 is SASEGT. Trimming cost V 2 bases and J 0 bases, with 14 bases left between them. CDR3 loop: CASSEPGLASSYNEQFF. Written as DNA, the CDR3 is TGTGCCAGCAGTGAACCGGGTCTAGCTAGCTCCTACAATGAGCAGTTCTTC.

This rearrangement joins TRBV9 to TRBJ1-1; TRBD1 matches at 9 bases. The germline CDR1 and CDR2 sequences are SGDLS and YYNGEE. CDR3 length: 18 residues. Losses at the gene ends were 0 bases for V and 3 bases for J; bases not matched to a gene: 12. The CDR3 DNA follows: TGTGCCAGCAGCGTAGGTAGGACAGGGGCTTCGTTGGACACTGAAGCTTTCTTT. Its translation: CASSVGRTGASLDTEAFF.

V gene TRBV30 combines with J gene TRBJ2-5; 9 bases align to TRBD1. Germline CDR1 GTSNPN, CDR2 SVGIG (reference sequence). The V and J ends lost 0 bases and 7 bases, in that order; junction bases with no gene match: 9. The CDR3 spans 15 residues. The chain's CDR3 is CAWSVRDRDVGTQYF. In DNA form, the CDR3 reads TGTGCCTGGAGTGTCCGGGACAGGGACGTTGGGACCCAGTACTTC. Based on the CDR3 plus reference TRBV30 and TRBJ2-5, the full variable domain is SQTIHQWPATLVQPVGSPLSLECTVEGTSNPNLYWYRQAAGRGLQLLFYSVGIGQISSEVPQNLSASRPQDRQFILSSKKLLLSDSGFYLCAWSVRDRDVGTQYFGPGTRLLVL.

The chain links TRBV7-2 to TRBJ1-4; D possibly corresponds to TRBD1 (6 bases). With 2 bases removed from V and 7 bases from J, the gap between germline ends came to 14 bases. CDR3 length equals 15 residues. CDR1 is SGHTA and CDR2 is FQGNSA in the germline V gene. Here the CDR3 DNA reads TGTGCCAGCAGCTTACAGGGGCCTTGGAGTGAAAAACTGTTTTTT. This translates into CASSLQGPWSEKLFF.

This chain connects TRBV2 to TRBJ1-4; D not certain. This CDR3 region has 14 residues. CDR1 is SNHLY, CDR2 FYNNEI, per germline. V dropped 4 bases and J dropped 7 bases, with 13 bases sitting between them. The CDR3: CASSGAPLAEKLFF. CDR3 DNA: TGTGCCAGCAGTGGGGCCCCGTTGGCTGAAAAACTGTTTTTT.

The CDR3 protein is CASSLGFFATDYGYTF. The CDR3 DNA follows: TGTGCCAGCAGCTTAGGATTCTTCGCTACCGACTATGGCTACACCTTC. This chain connects TRBV7-2 to TRBJ1-2; D gene ambiguous. The germline gives CDR1 SGHTA, CDR2 FQGNSA. This CDR3 is built from 16 residues. Trimming removed 1 base at V and 3 bases at J, with 15 bases between.

CDR3 DNA: TGTGCCAGTAGTACCTCGGGACTCCAACAAGAGACCCAGTACTTC. Its protein is CASSTSGLQQETQYF. The gene calls are TRBV19 and TRBJ2-5; TRBD2 is a possible D gene (6 bases). CDR3 length: 15 residues. The germline CDR1 and CDR2 sequences are LNHDA and SQIVND (reference sequence). The ends were cut back, 4 bases at V and 2 bases at J, with 14 bases in the middle.

This chain connects TRBV4-1 to TRBJ1-2, with TRBD1 as a possible D gene (5 bases). CDR3 size: 15 residues. From germline, CDR1 is MGHRA and CDR2 YSYEKL. V gave up 4 bases and J gave up 8 bases, with 20 bases separating them. The CDR3 is CASSPKGVGIGGYTF. The CDR3 coding sequence is TGCGCCAGCAGCCCAAAAGGGGTTGGCATAGGGGGCTACACCTTC.

The V and J genes are TRBV7-2 and TRBJ2-3; D is unresolved. CDR3 length equals 13 residues. The germline V gene encodes CDR1 SGHTA and CDR2 FQGNSA. V was trimmed by 2 bases and J by 0 bases, leaving 3 bases between them. The chain's CDR3 is CASSLLSTDTQYF. The CDR3 DNA follows: TGTGCCAGCAGCTTACTAAGCACAGATACGCAGTATTTT. The variable domain in full, completed from reference TRBV7-2 and TRBJ2-3, reads GAGVSQSPSNKVTEKGKDVELRCDPISGHTALYWYRQSLGQGLEFLIYFQGNSAPDKSGLPSDRFSAERTGGSVSTLTIQRTQQEDSAVYLCASSLLSTDTQYFGPGTRLTVL.

V gene TRBV6-5 combines with J gene TRBJ1-2, with a possible D match to TRBD1 (6 bases). This CDR3 has 15 residues. Germline V gene data show CDR1 as MNHEY and CDR2 as SVGAGI. V was trimmed by 2 bases and J by 2 bases, leaving 12 bases between them. The CDR3 region has the DNA TGTGCCAGCAGTTACCGAGGGGGGGCGAACTATGGCTACACCTTC. Encoded protein: CASSYRGGANYGYTF.

This clone was observed once. The chain employs TRBV19 and TRBJ2-1; TRBD2 agrees at 15 bases. Germline V gene lookup returns CDR1 LNHDA and CDR2 SQIVND (reference sequence). This CDR3 contains 17 residues. The J segment lost 4 bases and the V segment lost 5 bases, leaving 6 bases of the junction unmatched. The CDR3, as DNA: TGTGCCAGTAGTCTCACTGGACTAGCGGGAGGGTACAATGAGCAGTTCTTC. This codes for CASSLTGLAGGYNEQFF. The full variable domain, completed using reference TRBV19 and TRBJ2-1, is DGGITQSPKYLFRKEGQNVTLSCEQNLNHDAMYWYRQDPGQGLRLIYYSQIVNDFQKGDIAEGYSVSREKKESFPLTVTSAQKNPTAFYLCASSLTGLAGGYNEQFFGPGTRLTVL.

The rearrangement joins TRBV12-5 to TRBJ1-1, with TRBD1 identical over 7 bases. There are 13 residues in the CDR3. Germline CDR1 is LGHNT and CDR2 is FRNRAP. The junction had 4 bases not matched to a gene; V was cut back by 5 bases and J by 4 bases. The CDR3 nucleotides are TGTGCTAGTGGTCTTCAGGGGGGCACTGAAGCTTTCTTT. Protein: CASGLQGGTEAFF.

The chain recombines TRBV6-1 with TRBJ2-1; 8 nucleotides line up with TRBD2. V dropped 2 bases and J dropped 7; count of bases not matched to a gene: 1. Germline values: CDR1 MNHNS, CDR2 SASEGT. The CDR3 has 13 amino acids. The CDR3 loop is CASSELAGNEQFF. The DNA for the CDR3 is TGTGCCAGCAGTGAATTAGCGGGGAATGAGCAGTTCTTC.

The V call is TRBV18, the J call TRBJ2-5; possibly TRBD2 for D (6 bases). Deletions cut 2 bases from V and 5 bases from J, with 12 bases between. Germline V gives CDR1 KGHSH, CDR2 LQKENI. The CDR3 has 14 residues. CDR3 DNA: TGTGCCAGCTCACCAGTAGGAGGGCACGAGACCCAGTACTTC. Amino acid sequence: CASSPVGGHETQYF.

Concerning this clone itself: The same CDR3 can be traced to other DNA sequences in this sample. This rearrangement joins TRBV7-2 to TRBJ1-1; the D is unclear. Germline V gene data show CDR1 as SGHTA and CDR2 as FQGNSA. V was clipped by 2 bases and J by 1 base, with 5 bases between them. The CDR3 length is 13 residues. The CDR3 reads CASSLRRNTEAFF. The CDR3 bases are TGTGCCAGCAGCTTAAGGAGGAACACTGAAGCTTTCTTT.